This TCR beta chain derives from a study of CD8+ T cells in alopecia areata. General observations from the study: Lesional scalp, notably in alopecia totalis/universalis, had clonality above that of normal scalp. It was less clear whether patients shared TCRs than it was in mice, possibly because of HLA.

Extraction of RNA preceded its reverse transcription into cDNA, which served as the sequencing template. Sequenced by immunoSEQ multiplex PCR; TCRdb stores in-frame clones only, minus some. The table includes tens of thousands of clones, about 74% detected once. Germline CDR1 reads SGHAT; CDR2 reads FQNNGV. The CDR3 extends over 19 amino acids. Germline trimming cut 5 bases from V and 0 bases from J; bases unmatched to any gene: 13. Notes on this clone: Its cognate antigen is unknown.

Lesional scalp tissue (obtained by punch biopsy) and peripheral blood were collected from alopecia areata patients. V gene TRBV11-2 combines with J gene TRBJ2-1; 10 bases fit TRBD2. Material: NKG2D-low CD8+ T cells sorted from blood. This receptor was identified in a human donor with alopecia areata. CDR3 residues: CASSPFPGQREGSYNEQFF. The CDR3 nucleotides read TGTGCCAGCAGCCCATTCCCGGGGCAGCGGGAGGGCTCCTACAATGAGCAGTTCTTC.